This T cell receptor (beta chain) was profiled in a study of T-cell memory formation after mild COVID-19. Study-wide points: Unconfirmed was the SARS-CoV-2 specificity of second-wave clones that peaked on day 37. Day 15 to 85 contracting clones showed balanced CD4/CD8; later expanders leaned CD4+. Prior to infection, memory already included some responding clones, suggesting cross-reactive memory joined.

Using its own MiXCR run on the 5' RACE reads, TCRdb lists one record per CDR3 protein. The table lists more than 250,000 distinct CDR3 sequences, around 15% of them singletons. This clonotype has ten or more counts. Its cognate antigen is unknown. Trimming cost V 1 base and J 2 bases, with 5 bases left between them. Germline V gene data show CDR1 as SGHAT and CDR2 as FQNNGV. The CDR3 spans 13 residues. The sequencing sample was made of PBMCs or a T cell subset sorted from them (not recorded which). The gene calls are TRBV11-2 and TRBJ1-2; D uncertain. The receptor was isolated from a man aged 18 to 30 who had mild COVID-19 (a few samples of this study predate the infection). Cell type and time point are not known. The CDR3 DNA reads TGTGCCAGCAGCTTAGGGGGAAACTATGGCTACACCTTC. Its protein is CASSLGGNYGYTF.